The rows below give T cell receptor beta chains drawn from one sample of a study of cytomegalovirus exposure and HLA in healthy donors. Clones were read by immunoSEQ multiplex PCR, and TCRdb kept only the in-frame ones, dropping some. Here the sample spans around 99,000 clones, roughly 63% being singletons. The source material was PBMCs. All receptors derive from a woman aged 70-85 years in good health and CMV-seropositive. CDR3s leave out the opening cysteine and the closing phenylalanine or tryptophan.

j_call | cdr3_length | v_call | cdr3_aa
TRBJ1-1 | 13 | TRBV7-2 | ASSARDRMNTEAF
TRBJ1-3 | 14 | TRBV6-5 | ASSYRRGANRNTIY
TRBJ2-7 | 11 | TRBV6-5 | ASSYRDRGEQY
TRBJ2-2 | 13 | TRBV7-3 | ASSVQGANTGELF
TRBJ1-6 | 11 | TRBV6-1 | ASIWTGDSPLH
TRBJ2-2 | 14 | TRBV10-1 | ASSEFGQANTGELF
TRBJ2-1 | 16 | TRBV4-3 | ASSQEPWTSGGYNEQF
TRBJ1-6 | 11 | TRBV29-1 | SVAGDFNSPLH
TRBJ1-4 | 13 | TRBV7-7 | ASSLIQGAGEKLF
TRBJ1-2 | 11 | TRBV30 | AWSQGAPGGYT
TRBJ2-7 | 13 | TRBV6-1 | ASSERRDYTYEQY
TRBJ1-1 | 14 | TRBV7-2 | ASSLAAYAGNTEAF
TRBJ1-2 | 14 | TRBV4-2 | ASSLRSGDGGVGYT
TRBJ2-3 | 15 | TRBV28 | ASSSAASGVGADTQY
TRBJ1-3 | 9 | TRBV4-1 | GGSSGNTIY
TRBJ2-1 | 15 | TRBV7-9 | ASSLGDRGLLSNEQF
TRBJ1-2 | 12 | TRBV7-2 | ASSLGGRNYGYT